This T cell receptor beta chain was retrieved from a study of blood T cells in healthy people across ages. The study, taken as a whole, reports: For the donors, CMV status was unknown and possibly confounded expanded clonotype changes. Roughly linear age-related decline in beta diversity appeared, significant by age 40.

Regarding this clonotype: The antigen is unknown. A junction boundary mismatches the germline segment, possibly from a read error.

The germline gives CDR1 SGHDT, CDR2 YYEEEE. The CDR3 spans 16 residues. A sample-barcoded 5' primer and a J-beta primer mix were used in a second PCR of roughly 6 to 11 cycles. Using its own MiXCR run on the 5' RACE reads, TCRdb lists one record per CDR3 protein. This table holds 550,000 to 700,000 distinct CDR3 sequences, 25% to 30% found once. V usage is TRBV5-6 and J usage is TRBJ1-6, with D maybe TRBD1 (5 bases). Sequencing was done on a sample of blood. The clonotype originates from a woman aged 65 to 85 in good health. This chain's CDR3 is CANSSMIRVRNSPLHF. CDR3 bases: TGTGCCAACAGCTCCATGATCAGGGTTAGGAATTCACCCCTCCACTTT.